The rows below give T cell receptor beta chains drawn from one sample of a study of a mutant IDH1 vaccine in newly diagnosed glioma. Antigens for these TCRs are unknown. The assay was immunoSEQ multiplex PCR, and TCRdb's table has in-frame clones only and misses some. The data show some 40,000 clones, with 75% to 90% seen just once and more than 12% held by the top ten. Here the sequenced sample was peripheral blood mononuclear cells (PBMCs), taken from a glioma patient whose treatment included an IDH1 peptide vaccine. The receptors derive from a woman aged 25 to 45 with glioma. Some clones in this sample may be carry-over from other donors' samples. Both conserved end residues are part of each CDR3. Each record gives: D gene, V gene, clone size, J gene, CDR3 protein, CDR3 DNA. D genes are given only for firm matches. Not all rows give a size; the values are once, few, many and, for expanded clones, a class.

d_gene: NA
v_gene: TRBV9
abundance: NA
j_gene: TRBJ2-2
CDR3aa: CASGARNTGELFF
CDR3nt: TGTGCCTCCGGAGCCCGGAACACCGGGGAGCTGTTTTTT

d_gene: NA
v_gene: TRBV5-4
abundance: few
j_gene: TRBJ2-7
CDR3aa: CASSSKGKGAQGYEQYF
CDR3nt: TGTGCCAGCAGCTCAAAAGGGAAAGGGGCCCAAGGCTACGAGCAGTACTTC

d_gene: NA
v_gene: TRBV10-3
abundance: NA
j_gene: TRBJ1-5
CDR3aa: CAISESRGWEQPQHF
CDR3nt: TGTGCCATCAGTGAGTCCCGGGGATGGGAACAGCCCCAGCATTTT

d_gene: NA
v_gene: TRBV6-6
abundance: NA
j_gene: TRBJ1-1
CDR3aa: CASRPGQGFLEAFF
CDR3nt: TGTGCCAGCAGACCGGGACAAGGTTTTCTTGAAGCTTTCTTT

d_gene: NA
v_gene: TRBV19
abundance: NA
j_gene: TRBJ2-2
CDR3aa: CASSQARELFF
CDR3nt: TGTGCCAGTAGTCAAGCAAGGGAGCTGTTTTTT

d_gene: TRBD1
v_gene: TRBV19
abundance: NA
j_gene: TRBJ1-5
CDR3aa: CASSILDREDQPQHF
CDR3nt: TGTGCCAGTAGTATTCTGGACAGGGAGGATCAGCCCCAGCATTTT

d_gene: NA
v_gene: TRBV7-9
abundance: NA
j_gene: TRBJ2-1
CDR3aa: CASSSPPRDPYNEQFF
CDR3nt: TGTGCCAGCAGCTCCCCTCCTAGGGACCCATACAATGAGCAGTTCTTC

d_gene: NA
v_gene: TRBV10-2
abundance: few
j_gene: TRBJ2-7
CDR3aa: CASSEGGQSNEQYF
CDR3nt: TGCGCCAGCAGTGAAGGTGGGCAGTCCAACGAGCAGTACTTC

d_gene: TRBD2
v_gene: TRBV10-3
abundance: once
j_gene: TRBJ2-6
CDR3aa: CAISRLAGEAGANVLTF
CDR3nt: TGTGCCATCAGCCGACTAGCGGGAGAAGCTGGGGCCAACGTCCTGACTTTC

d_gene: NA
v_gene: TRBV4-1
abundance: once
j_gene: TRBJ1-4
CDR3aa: CASSQKGARTTNEKLFF
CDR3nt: TGCGCCAGCAGCCAGAAAGGGGCAAGGACAACTAATGAAAAACTGTTTTTT

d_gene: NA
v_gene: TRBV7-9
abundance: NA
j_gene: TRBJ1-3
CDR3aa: CAGRLLSGNTIYF
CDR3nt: TGTGCCGGCCGACTACTCTCTGGAAACACCATATATTTT

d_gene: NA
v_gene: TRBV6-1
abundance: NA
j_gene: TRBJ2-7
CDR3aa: CASSELAETYEQYF
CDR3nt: TGTGCCAGCAGTGAGTTGGCGGAAACCTACGAGCAGTACTTC

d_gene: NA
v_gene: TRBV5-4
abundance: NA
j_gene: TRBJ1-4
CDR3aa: CASSFAIGSSNEKLFF
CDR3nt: TGTGCCAGCAGCTTCGCAATAGGTTCCTCTAATGAAAAACTGTTTTTT

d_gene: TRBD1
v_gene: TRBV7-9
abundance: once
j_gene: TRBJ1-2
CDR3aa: CASSLAQGAGGYTF
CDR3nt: TGTGCCAGCAGCTTAGCTCAGGGGGCAGGGGGCTACACCTTC

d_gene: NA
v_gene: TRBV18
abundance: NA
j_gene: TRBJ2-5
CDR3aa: CASSPQEETQYF
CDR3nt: TGTGCCAGCTCACCACAGGAAGAGACCCAGTACTTC

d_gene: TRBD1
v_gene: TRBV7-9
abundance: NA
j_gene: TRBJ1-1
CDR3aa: CASSLDQGAITEAFF
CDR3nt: TGTGCCAGCAGCTTAGACCAGGGGGCGATAACTGAAGCTTTCTTT

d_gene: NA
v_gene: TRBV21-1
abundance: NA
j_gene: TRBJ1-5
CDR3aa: CASRLGSPYVSNQPQHF
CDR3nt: TGTGCCAGCAGGTTAGGGTCCCCATATGTAAGCAATCAGCCCCAGCATTTT

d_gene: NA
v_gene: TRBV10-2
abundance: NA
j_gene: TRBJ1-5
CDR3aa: CASSEHGGGPQHF
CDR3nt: TGCGCCAGCAGTGAGCACGGTGGGGGGCCCCAGCATTTT

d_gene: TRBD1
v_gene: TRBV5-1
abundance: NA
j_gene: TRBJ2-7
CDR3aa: CASKYGTGDYEQYF
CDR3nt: TGCGCCAGCAAGTACGGGACAGGGGATTACGAGCAGTACTTC

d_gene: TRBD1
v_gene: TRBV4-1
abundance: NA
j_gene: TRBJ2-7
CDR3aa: CASSPGTGGPRTYEQYF
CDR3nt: TGCGCCAGCAGCCCCGGGACAGGGGGCCCGAGGACCTACGAGCAGTACTTC

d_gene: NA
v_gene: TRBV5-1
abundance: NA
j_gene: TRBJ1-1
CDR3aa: CASSLFPVGGGAEAFF
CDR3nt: TGCGCCAGCAGCTTGTTTCCGGTCGGCGGGGGGGCTGAAGCTTTCTTT

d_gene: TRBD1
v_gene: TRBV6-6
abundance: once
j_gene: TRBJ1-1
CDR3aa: CSKGQYNTEAFF
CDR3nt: TGTTCAAAGGGACAGTACAACACTGAAGCTTTCTTT

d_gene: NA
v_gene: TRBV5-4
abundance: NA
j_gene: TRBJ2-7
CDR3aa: CASSLEILGGSHEQYF
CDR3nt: TGTGCCAGCAGCTTGGAGATTCTAGGAGGTTCCCACGAGCAGTACTTC

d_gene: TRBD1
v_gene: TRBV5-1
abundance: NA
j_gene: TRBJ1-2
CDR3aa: CASSLDPGGRGYTF
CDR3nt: TGCGCCAGCAGCTTGGATCCAGGGGGCCGTGGCTACACCTTC

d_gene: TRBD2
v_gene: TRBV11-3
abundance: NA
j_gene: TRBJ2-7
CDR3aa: CASSSSGYNYEQYF
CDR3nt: TGTGCCAGCAGCTCTAGCGGGTACAACTACGAGCAGTACTTC

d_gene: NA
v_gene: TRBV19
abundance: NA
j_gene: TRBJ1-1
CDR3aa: CASSRSVSEAFF
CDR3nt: TGTGCCAGTAGTAGAAGTGTCAGTGAAGCTTTCTTT

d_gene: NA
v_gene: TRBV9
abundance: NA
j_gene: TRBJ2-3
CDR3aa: CASSVEGGGTRTDTQYF
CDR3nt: TGTGCCAGCAGCGTAGAAGGAGGTGGGACTCGCACAGATACGCAGTATTTT

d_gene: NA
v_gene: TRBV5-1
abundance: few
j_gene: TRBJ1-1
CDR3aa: CASSFGGVGTEAFF
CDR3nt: TGCGCCAGCAGCTTCGGGGGAGTGGGGACTGAAGCTTTCTTT

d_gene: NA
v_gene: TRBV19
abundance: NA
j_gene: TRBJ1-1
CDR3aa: CASSIDRGNTEAFF
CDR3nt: TGTGCCAGTAGTATAGACAGGGGGAACACTGAAGCTTTCTTT

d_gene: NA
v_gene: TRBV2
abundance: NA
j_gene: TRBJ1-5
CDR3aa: CASSEIGGDNQPQHF
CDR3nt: TGTGCCAGCAGTGAAATCGGAGGGGACAATCAGCCCCAGCATTTT

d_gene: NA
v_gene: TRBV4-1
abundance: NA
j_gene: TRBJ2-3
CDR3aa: CASSHGTDTQYF
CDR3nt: TGCGCCAGCAGTCATGGCACAGATACGCAGTATTTT

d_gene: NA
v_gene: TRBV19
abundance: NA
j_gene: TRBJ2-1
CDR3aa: CASSVDTRSSYNEQFF
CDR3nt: TGTGCCAGTAGTGTGGACACTCGGAGCTCCTACAATGAGCAGTTCTTC

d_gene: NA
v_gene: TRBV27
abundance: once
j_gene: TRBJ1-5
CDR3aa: CASRQTLRGNQPQHF
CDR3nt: TGTGCCAGCAGACAAACCCTTCGGGGAAATCAGCCCCAGCATTTT

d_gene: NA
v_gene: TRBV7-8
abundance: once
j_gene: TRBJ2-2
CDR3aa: CASSTGQMNTGELFF
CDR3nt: TGTGCCAGCAGCACCGGACAGATGAACACCGGGGAGCTGTTTTTT

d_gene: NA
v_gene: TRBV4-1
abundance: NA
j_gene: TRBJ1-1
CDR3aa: CASSQPRFGTKGLNTEAFF
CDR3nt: TGCGCCAGCAGCCAACCCCGATTCGGGACAAAGGGGTTGAACACTGAAGCTTTCTTT

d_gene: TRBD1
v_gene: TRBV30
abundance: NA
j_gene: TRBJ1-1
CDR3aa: CAWTLTGGRAEAFF
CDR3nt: TGTGCCTGGACCCTGACAGGGGGCAGGGCTGAAGCTTTCTTT

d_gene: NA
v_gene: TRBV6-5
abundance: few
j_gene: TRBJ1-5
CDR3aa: CASSYSNREQPQHF
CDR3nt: TGTGCCAGCAGTTACTCGAACAGGGAGCAGCCCCAGCATTTT

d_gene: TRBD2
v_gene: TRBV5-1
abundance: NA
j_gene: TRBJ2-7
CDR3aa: CASSLVVGLAAHEQYF
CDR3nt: TGCGCCAGCAGCTTGGTTGTAGGGCTAGCGGCTCACGAGCAGTACTTC

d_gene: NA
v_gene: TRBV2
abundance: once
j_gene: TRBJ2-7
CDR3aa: CASRSGDRGYEQYF
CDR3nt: TGTGCCAGCAGATCGGGAGACAGAGGCTACGAGCAGTACTTC

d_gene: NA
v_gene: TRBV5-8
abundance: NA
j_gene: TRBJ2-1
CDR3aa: CASSLMRGSNEQFF
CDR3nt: TGTGCCAGCAGCTTGATGCGGGGCAGCAATGAGCAGTTCTTC

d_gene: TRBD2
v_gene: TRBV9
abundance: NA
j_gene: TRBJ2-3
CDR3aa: CASSAGTSGSTDTQYF
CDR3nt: TGTGCCAGCAGCGCCGGGACTAGCGGGAGCACAGATACGCAGTATTTT

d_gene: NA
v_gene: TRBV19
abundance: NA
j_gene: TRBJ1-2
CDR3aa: CASSIVQGNGYTF
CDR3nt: TGTGCCAGTAGTATAGTACAGGGCAATGGCTACACCTTC

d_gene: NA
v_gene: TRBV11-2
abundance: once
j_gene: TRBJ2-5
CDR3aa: CASSATFKETQYF
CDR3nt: TGTGCCAGCAGCGCTACTTTTAAGGAGACCCAGTACTTC

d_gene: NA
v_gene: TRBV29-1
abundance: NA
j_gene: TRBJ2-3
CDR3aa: CSVDRGRGDTQYF
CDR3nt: TGCAGCGTTGACCGGGGTAGAGGGGATACGCAGTATTTT